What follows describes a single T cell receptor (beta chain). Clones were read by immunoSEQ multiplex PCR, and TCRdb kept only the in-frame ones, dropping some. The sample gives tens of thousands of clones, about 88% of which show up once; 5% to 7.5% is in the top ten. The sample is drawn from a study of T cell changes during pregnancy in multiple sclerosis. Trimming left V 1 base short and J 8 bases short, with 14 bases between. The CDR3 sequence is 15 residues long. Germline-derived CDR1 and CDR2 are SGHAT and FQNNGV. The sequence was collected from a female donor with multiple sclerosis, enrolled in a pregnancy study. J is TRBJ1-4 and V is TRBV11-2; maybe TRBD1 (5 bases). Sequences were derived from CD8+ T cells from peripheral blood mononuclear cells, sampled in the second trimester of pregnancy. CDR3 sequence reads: CASSLGEGRREKLFF. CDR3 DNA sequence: TGTGCCAGCAGCTTAGGGGAGGGGAGGAGGGAAAAACTGTTTTTT.